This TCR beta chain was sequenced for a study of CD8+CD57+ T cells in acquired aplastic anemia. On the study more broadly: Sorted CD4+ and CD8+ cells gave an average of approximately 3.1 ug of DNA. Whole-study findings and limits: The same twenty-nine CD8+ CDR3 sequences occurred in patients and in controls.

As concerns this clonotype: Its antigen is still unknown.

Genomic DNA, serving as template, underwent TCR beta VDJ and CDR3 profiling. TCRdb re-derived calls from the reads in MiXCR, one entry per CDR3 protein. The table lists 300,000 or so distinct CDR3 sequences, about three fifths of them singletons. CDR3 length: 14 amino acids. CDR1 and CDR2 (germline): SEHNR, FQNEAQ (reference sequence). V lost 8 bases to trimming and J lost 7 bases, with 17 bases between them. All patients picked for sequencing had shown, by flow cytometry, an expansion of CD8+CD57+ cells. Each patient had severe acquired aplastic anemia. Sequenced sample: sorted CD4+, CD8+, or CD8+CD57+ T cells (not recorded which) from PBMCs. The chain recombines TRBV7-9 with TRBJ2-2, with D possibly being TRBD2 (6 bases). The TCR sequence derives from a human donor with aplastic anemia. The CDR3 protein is CASGLRRLDGELFF. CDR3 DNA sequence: TGTGCCAGCGGACTACGACGGTTGGACGGGGAGCTGTTTTTT.